These 28 T cell receptor beta chains originate from one sample sequenced in a study of graft-versus-host responses after intestinal transplantation. Irradiated, violet-dye-labeled stimulator cells, roughly 200,000 in number, were plated with roughly 200,000 CFSE-labeled responder cells. TCRdb's table, derived via immunoSEQ multiplex PCR, lists solely in-frame clones and lacks some. The sample contains about 22,000 clones, around 38% of which appear only once. The input for sequencing was alloreactive CD8+ T cells from a mixed lymphocyte reaction culture, taken before intestinal transplant. The subset was: CFSE-low proliferating T cells sorted from roughly 6-day pre-transplant mixed lymphocyte reaction (GvH or HvG direction). Receptors originate from a human patient who received an intestinal transplant.

This clone has just a few counts. The rearrangement uses TRBV9 and TRBJ2-1; 8 nucleotides align to TRBD2. The CDR3 has 17 amino acids. V trimming: 3 bases; J trimming: 6 bases; junction bases outside the gene matches: 14. Per germline, CDR1 SGDLS and CDR2 YYNGEE. Here the CDR3 reads CASSAHQGAGVGNEQFF. The CDR3 region has the DNA TGTGCCAGCAGCGCTCACCAGGGAGCGGGGGTGGGCAATGAGCAGTTCTTC.

This clone was picked up a small number of times. The chain carries TRBV10-1 and TRBJ2-3; tentative D call: TRBD2 (6 bases). Germline CDR1 is WNHNN and CDR2 is SYGVQD (reference sequence). V lost 6 bases and J lost 2, with 15 bases in between. This CDR3 has 15 residues. CDR3 amino acids: CASSLRLGPTDTQYF. CDR3 in DNA: TGCGCCAGCAGCCTCAGACTAGGCCCCACAGATACGCAGTATTTT.

This chain connects TRBV7-9 to TRBJ2-7; D remains unclear. Per the germline V gene, CDR1 is SEHNR and CDR2 is FQNEAQ (reference sequence). The CDR3 is 13 residues long. V was cut by 1 base and J by 4 bases, with 8 bases left in between. The CDR3 region is CASSLGVSYEQYF. CDR3 sequence (DNA): TGTGCCAGCAGCTTAGGGGTTTCATACGAGCAGTACTTC.

The chain carries TRBV19 and TRBJ2-7; 8 bases are a match to TRBD2. The CDR3 totals 14 residues. Germline values: CDR1 LNHDA, CDR2 SQIVND (reference sequence). V shed 5 bases, J shed 2 bases, and the junction held 5 bases outside the gene matches. This chain's CDR3 is CASSLAGLTYEQYF. DNA for the CDR3: TGTGCCAGTAGTCTAGCGGGCCTAACCTACGAGCAGTACTTC. The variable domain in full, with the rest retrieved from reference TRBV19 and TRBJ2-7, is DGGITQSPKYLFRKEGQNVTLSCEQNLNHDAMYWYRQDPGQGLRLIYYSQIVNDFQKGDIAEGYSVSREKKESFPLTVTSAQKNPTAFYLCASSLAGLTYEQYFGPGTRLTVT.

The chain has TRBV7-9 and TRBJ1-2; D remains ambiguous. CDR1 and CDR2 (germline): SEHNR, FQNEAQ (reference sequence). With 3 bases removed from V and 9 bases from J, the gap between germline ends came to 11 bases. The CDR3 is made up of 12 amino acids. The CDR3 region has the DNA TGTGCCAGCAGCTTGACGGCTTCTCGCTACACCTTC. It specifies CASSLTASRYTF.

The genes are TRBV20-1 and TRBJ2-1; D unclear. Germline-derived CDR1 and CDR2 are DFQATT and SNEGSKA (reference sequence). The CDR3 sequence is 11 residues long. Trimming shortened V by 2 bases and J by 5 bases, and 4 bases separated the two germline ends. CDR3 DNA sequence: TGCAGTGCTAGATCAAACAATGAGCAGTTCTTC. This gives the protein CSARSNNEQFF.

By its share, this clone is medium-sized. The chain links TRBV5-6 to TRBJ2-7; no clear D gene. The germline V gene has CDR1 SGHDT and CDR2 YYEEEE. This CDR3 region has 12 residues. V lost 4 bases and J 7 bases, leaving 12 bases between the germline ends. CDR3 loop: CASSPLGWEQYF. The CDR3 nucleotides read TGTGCCAGCAGCCCACTTGGCTGGGAGCAGTACTTC.

The chain has TRBV19 and TRBJ1-5; D remains unclear. CDR3 length: 14 amino acids. Germline V gives CDR1 LNHDA, CDR2 SQIVND (reference sequence). Trimming removed 4 bases at V and 4 bases at J, with 11 bases between. CDR3 DNA: TGTGCCAGTAGTAATGAACAGTTGAATCAGCCCCAGCATTTT. Its protein product is CASSNEQLNQPQHF.

V and J are TRBV6-5 and TRBJ2-7, with TRBD1 matching over 8 bases. Germline CDR1 MNHEY, CDR2 SVGAGI. Germline trimming cut 6 bases from V and 6 bases from J; bases unmatched to any gene: 10. There are 14 residues in the CDR3. The CDR3 loop is CASRLKAGGGEQYF. The CDR3 DNA sequence: TGTGCCAGCAGACTTAAGGCAGGGGGCGGCGAGCAGTACTTC.

The chain is built from TRBV11-3 and TRBJ2-1; 10 positions match TRBD2. V was clipped by 1 base and J by 9 bases; unmatched bases: 9. The germline CDR1 and CDR2 sequences are SGHNT and YENEEA. There are 16 residues in the CDR3. The CDR3 protein is CASSLASSGGTGEQFF. CDR3 DNA: TGTGCCAGCAGCTTAGCGTCTAGCGGGGGAACCGGTGAGCAGTTCTTC.

The chain carries TRBV13 and TRBJ1-2, with D possibly matching TRBD1 (5 bases). Germline V CDR1 and CDR2: PRHDT, FYEKMQ (reference sequence). V was trimmed by 1 base and J by 6 bases, leaving 9 bases between them. The CDR3 covers 13 residues. CDR3 region: CASSLVGGDGYTF. DNA for the CDR3: TGTGCCAGCAGCTTAGTGGGGGGTGATGGCTACACCTTC.

This chain links TRBV28 with TRBJ2-5, with 11 bases matching TRBD2. The V and J ends lost 10 bases and 0 bases, in that order; junction bases with no gene match: 7. This CDR3 has 15 amino acids. Looked up from germline, CDR1 is MDHEN and CDR2 is SYDVKM. The CDR3 DNA reads TGTGCCACCACTCGACTAGCGGGGAACCAAGAGACCCAGTACTTC. Translation gives CATTRLAGNQETQYF.

V usage is TRBV6-5 and J usage is TRBJ2-5; possible D gene TRBD2, 6 bases. The V gene's germline CDR1 is MNHEY and CDR2 SVGAGI. The V end lost 0 bases, the J end lost 5 bases, and 10 bases lay between the germline ends. The CDR3 has 14 amino acids. CDR3 region: CASSYSGGGETQYF. CDR3 coding DNA: TGTGCCAGCAGTTACTCCGGGGGAGGTGAGACCCAGTACTTC.

This clone was seen once. The chain links TRBV29-1 to TRBJ2-5, with D perhaps TRBD1 or TRBD2 (5 bases each). Germline V gene data show CDR1 as SQVTM and CDR2 as ANQGSEA. The CDR3 loop spans 13 amino acids. Trimming removed 5 bases at V and 5 bases at J, with 15 bases between. DNA of the CDR3: TGCAGCGTTAAGAGGGGCCGGTCGGAGACCCAGTACTTC. This translates into CSVKRGRSETQYF.

J is TRBJ2-4 and V is TRBV6-4, with D unclear. The CDR3 extends over 18 amino acids. Trimming cost V 2 bases and J 5 bases, with 22 bases left between them. Looked up from germline, CDR1 is MRHNA and CDR2 is SNTAGT. The DNA of the CDR3 is TGTGCCAGCAGTGACCCTCCGCGAGGATTATTTAGTGAAAACATTCAGTACTTC. Translating gives CASSDPPRGLFSENIQYF.

V gene TRBV6-1 combines with J gene TRBJ1-2, with 8 bases fitting TRBD1. Germline V lookup: CDR1 MNHNS, CDR2 SASEGT. There are 17 residues in the CDR3. The V segment lost 3 bases and the J segment 5 bases; nucleotides outside the gene matches: 14. The CDR3 here is CASSEWQGANGLYGYTF. CDR3 in DNA: TGTGCCAGCAGTGAGTGGCAGGGGGCGAATGGGCTATATGGCTACACCTTC.

V gene TRBV7-3 combines with J gene TRBJ2-2; a possible D gene is TRBD2 (5 bases). V lost 5 bases and J 3 bases, leaving 16 bases between the germline ends. This CDR3 spans 16 amino acids. CDR1 is SGHTA and CDR2 is FQGTGA in the germline V gene. The chain's CDR3 is CASSLDRFSDTGELFF. The CDR3 DNA reads as TGTGCCAGCAGCCTCGACCGTTTTAGCGACACCGGGGAGCTGTTTTTT.

The table lists this clone with a count of one. This chain uses TRBV9 with TRBJ1-2; possible D gene TRBD1, 6 bases. CDR1 is SGDLS and CDR2 is YYNGEE in the germline V gene. V lost 0 bases and J 4 bases, leaving 13 bases between the germline ends. The CDR3 loop spans 15 amino acids. The CDR3 loop reads CASSVEGHGIYGYTF. For the CDR3, the DNA is TGTGCCAGCAGCGTAGAGGGACACGGCATCTATGGCTACACCTTC.

The J gene is TRBJ1-2, the V gene TRBV2; D is unclear. V was pared by 4 bases and J by 4 bases, with 10 bases between. CDR3 length equals 13 residues. Germline V gives CDR1 SNHLY, CDR2 FYNNEI. The CDR3 bases are TGTGCCAGCAGTGCGGCACGGGGCTATGGCTACACCTTC. This encodes CASSAARGYGYTF. Using reference TRBV2 and TRBJ1-2 for the parts outside the CDR3, the full variable domain is EPEVTQTPSHQVTQMGQEVILRCVPISNHLYFYWYRQILGQKVEFLVSFYNNEISEKSEIFDDQFSVERPDGSNFTLKIRSTKLEDSAMYFCASSAARGYGYTFGSGTRLTVV.

This clone has only one observation. The rearrangement uses TRBV30 and TRBJ2-7; D is ambiguous. The CDR3 runs to 14 residues. The ends were cut back, 0 bases at V and 0 bases at J, with 9 bases in the middle. Germline lookup yields CDR1 GTSNPN and CDR2 SVGIG (reference sequence). The CDR3 coding sequence is TGTGCCTGGAGTGTGGACGGATTCTCCTACGAGCAGTACTTC. Its translation: CAWSVDGFSYEQYF.

This clone was recorded a few times. The chain links TRBV18 to TRBJ1-5; D is possibly TRBD1 (6 bases). CDR3 length equals 15 residues. Germline V gives CDR1 KGHSH, CDR2 LQKENI. The ends were cut back, 6 bases at V and 3 bases at J, with 15 bases in the middle. CDR3 coding DNA: TGTGCCAGCTCGCTCGGGACAAGCTACAATCAGCCCCAGCATTTT. Its protein is CASSLGTSYNQPQHF.

This clone was observed a handful of times. The chain has TRBV10-2 and TRBJ1-2, with D uncertain. The CDR3 consists of 13 residues. V gave up 2 bases and J gave up 0 bases, with 4 bases separating them. CDR1 WSHSY and CDR2 SAAADI come from the germline V gene. CDR3 region: CASSELPNYGYTF. CDR3 DNA sequence: TGCGCCAGCAGTGAGCTTCCTAACTATGGCTACACCTTC.

Judged by abundance, this clone is medium-sized. The V call is TRBV7-9, the J call TRBJ1-2; a weak D match, TRBD1 (5 bases). The germline V and J ends were trimmed by 2 bases and 7 bases, with 17 bases remaining between them. The CDR3 covers 15 residues. The germline V gene encodes CDR1 SEHNR and CDR2 FQNEAQ (reference sequence). CDR3 protein: CASSLNMGQGVGYTF. The CDR3 region has the DNA TGTGCCAGCAGCTTAAATATGGGCCAGGGCGTTGGCTACACCTTC. The complete variable domain, with remaining parts taken from reference TRBV7-9 and TRBJ1-2, reads DTGVSQNPRHKITKRGQNVTFRCDPISEHNRLYWYRQTLGQGPEFLTYFQNEAQLEKSRLLSDRFSAERPKGSFSTLEIQRTEQGDSAMYLCASSLNMGQGVGYTFGSGTRLTVV.

This clone was seen more than once but under ten times. Other DNA sequences within the sample encode an identical CDR3. This chain uses TRBV4-1 with TRBJ2-7, with 14 nucleotides matching TRBD2. The CDR3 runs 20 residues. Germline V gene lookup returns CDR1 MGHRA and CDR2 YSYEKL. The junction had 15 bases not matched to a gene; V was cut back by 4 bases and J by 1 base. The CDR3 DNA reads TGCGCCAGCAGCCGGACCATGGACCGACTAGCGGGAGGGGGATCCTACGAGCAGTACTTC. It translates to CASSRTMDRLAGGGSYEQYF.

This clone is deemed medium-sized. The rearrangement links TRBV7-9 to TRBJ1-1; D might be TRBD1 (6 bases). Between the trimmed V and J ends, which lost 2 bases and 4 bases, there was a span of 8 bases. The germline V gene encodes CDR1 SEHNR and CDR2 FQNEAQ (reference sequence). The CDR3 totals 13 residues. CDR3 coding DNA: TGTGCCAGCAGCTTAACAGGGCCCACTGAAGCTTTCTTT. Translating gives CASSLTGPTEAFF.

This clone was seen a few times. V usage is TRBV13 and J usage is TRBJ2-1; no reliable D call. CDR1 and CDR2 from the germline V gene are PRHDT and FYEKMQ (reference sequence). This CDR3 contains 11 residues. V was trimmed by 4 bases and J by 10 bases, leaving 8 bases between them. The CDR3 coding sequence is TGTGCCAGCAGCTCCACGAACGAGCAGTTCTTC. Translating gives CASSSTNEQFF. The variable domain in full, with the rest retrieved from reference TRBV13 and TRBJ2-1, is AAGVIQSPRHLIKEKRETATLKCYPIPRHDTVYWYQQGPGQDPQFLISFYEKMQSDKGSIPDRFSAQQFSDYHSELNMSSLELGDSALYFCASSSTNEQFFGPGTRLTVL.

By share, this clone ranks as medium-sized. This rearrangement joins TRBV7-9 to TRBJ2-7; tentatively, D is TRBD1 (5 bases). The CDR3 consists of 15 residues. CDR1 is SEHNR and CDR2 is FQNEAQ in the germline V gene (reference sequence). V lost 3 bases and J 5 bases, leaving 17 bases between the germline ends. The CDR3 coding sequence is TGTGCCAGCAGCTTGGCCTCGGCAGGGTACCACGAGCAGTACTTC. Its protein is CASSLASAGYHEQYF.

This clone was found a few times. V and J are TRBV28 and TRBJ2-7, with D perhaps matching TRBD2 (5 bases). Deletions cut 7 bases from V and 0 bases from J, with 16 bases between. Germline V gives CDR1 MDHEN, CDR2 SYDVKM. There are 15 residues in the CDR3. CDR3 nucleotide sequence: TGTGCCAGCACAACTCGGACGGGGAGCTCCTACGAGCAGTACTTC. As protein: CASTTRTGSSYEQYF.